The source of this T cell receptor beta chain is a study of blood T cell repertoires in COVID-19. Trimming pared 4 bases from V and 3 bases from J, leaving 13 bases between. There are 14 residues in the CDR3. The germline CDR1 and CDR2 sequences are ENHRY and SYGVKD. Profiling relied on immunoSEQ multiplex PCR, and the TCRdb table lists in-frame clones only, not all of them. The sample carries about 300,000 clones, about nine tenths recorded once. Sequenced: peripheral blood. The chain uses TRBV10-3 and TRBJ2-7, with D maybe TRBD1 (5 bases). The receptor comes from a woman in her thirties who had recovered from COVID-19. This CDR3 is CAISGQINFYEQYF. The DNA for the CDR3 is TGTGCCATCAGTGGACAGATAAATTTCTACGAGCAGTACTTC.